The 17 T cell receptor beta chains listed next were all sequenced from one sample in a study of cytomegalovirus exposure and HLA in healthy donors. The PCR made use of 60 Vbeta and 13 Jbeta primers. Sequencing used immunoSEQ multiplex PCR; TCRdb keeps in-frame clones, though not all of them. The sample carries 120,000 or so clones, 65% to 80% recorded once. Sequencing used PBMCs. The receptor set was obtained from a woman between 55 and 75 years old in good health and CMV-seropositive.

The rearrangement joins TRBV14 to TRBJ2-5; no clear D. CDR1 is SGHDN and CDR2 is FVKESK in the germline V gene. The V and J ends lost 3 bases and 5 bases respectively, with 4 bases between them. This CDR3 has 11 amino acids. The CDR3 region has the DNA TGTGCCAGCAGCCACTCGGAGACCCAGTACTTC. Amino acids: CASSHSETQYF.

This sequence joins TRBV5-1 and TRBJ2-1; unclear D gene. Trimming removed 4 bases at V and 9 bases at J, with 11 bases between. This CDR3 has 12 residues. The germline CDR1 and CDR2 sequences are SGHRS and YFSETQ. The CDR3: CASSPLGSEQFF. The CDR3 DNA reads as TGCGCCAGCAGCCCCCTCGGTAGTGAGCAGTTCTTC.

The chain couples TRBV28 to TRBJ1-5; tentatively, D is TRBD1 (5 bases). The V end was cut by 6 bases, the J end by 3 bases, with 12 bases between. The CDR3 runs to 14 residues. Germline V lookup: CDR1 MDHEN, CDR2 SYDVKM. CDR3 DNA sequence: TGTGCCAGCAGCTCCGGACAAACCAATCAGCCCCAGCATTTT. Its translation is CASSSGQTNQPQHF.

In DNA, the CDR3 is TGTGCCAGCAGCTTAGTTGTCGGACTAGCGGGAGAAAGCTACGAGCAGTACTTC. Amino acids: CASSLVVGLAGESYEQYF. This chain links TRBV11-1 with TRBJ2-7, with 13 bases aligning to TRBD2. Germline V gene data show CDR1 as SGHAT and CDR2 as FQDESV (reference sequence). The ends lost 1 base at V and 3 bases at J; junction bases unmatched: 9. The CDR3 totals 18 residues. The whole variable domain, filled in from reference TRBV11-1 and TRBJ2-7, reads EAEVAQSPRYKITEKSQAVAFWCDPISGHATLYWYRQILGQGPELLVQFQDESVVDDSQLPKDRFSAERLKGVDSTLKIQPAELGDSAMYLCASSLVVGLAGESYEQYFGPGTRLTVT.

The chain has TRBV19 and TRBJ1-5, with no clear D. Trimming took 3 bases from V and 0 from J, leaving 6 bases between them. This CDR3 region has 14 residues. The germline CDR1 and CDR2 sequences are LNHDA and SQIVND (reference sequence). The CDR3 region has the DNA TGTGCCAGTAGTATTTGGGCTAGCAATCAGCCCCAGCATTTT. It specifies CASSIWASNQPQHF. The full variable domain, completed using reference TRBV19 and TRBJ1-5, is DGGITQSPKYLFRKEGQNVTLSCEQNLNHDAMYWYRQDPGQGLRLIYYSQIVNDFQKGDIAEGYSVSREKKESFPLTVTSAQKNPTAFYLCASSIWASNQPQHFGDGTRLSIL.

The chain recombines TRBV14 with TRBJ2-1; TRBD2 aligns across 11 bases. V lost 2 bases, J lost 0 bases, and 6 bases stayed unmatched. The germline CDR1 and CDR2 sequences are SGHDN and FVKESK. The CDR3 has 18 residues. CDR3 region: CASSQFAGTSGSYNEQFF. The CDR3 bases are TGTGCCAGCAGCCAATTTGCCGGGACTAGCGGCTCCTACAATGAGCAGTTCTTC.

The rearrangement links TRBV29-1 to TRBJ2-7; 8 bases agree with TRBD2. V shed 7 bases and J 0 bases; nucleotides not matched to a gene: 5. The CDR3 length is 13 residues. Germline V CDR1 and CDR2: SQVTM, ANQGSEA. The CDR3 loop reads CSALLAVSYEQYF. The CDR3 DNA sequence: TGCAGCGCCCTACTAGCGGTCTCCTACGAGCAGTACTTC.

CDR3 bases: TGTGCCAGCTTCTCCCGGGGGGGGACCGGCCCGTATTTT. This sequence encodes CASFSRGGTGPYF. The chain is built from TRBV5-5 and TRBJ2-3; 8 bases fit TRBD2. CDR1 is SGHKS, CDR2 YYEKEE, per germline (reference sequence). The CDR3 length is 13 residues. V trimming: 7 bases; J trimming: 14 bases; junction bases outside the gene matches: 15.

V is TRBV9 and J is TRBJ2-3; 11 nucleotides align to TRBD2. The germline V gene encodes CDR1 SGDLS and CDR2 YYNGEE. J gave up 4 bases and V 4 bases, and 5 bases lay outside the gene matches. CDR3 length: 15 amino acids. CDR3 sequence (DNA): TGTGCCAGCAGCACAACTAGCGGGAGTTCAGATACGCAGTATTTT. Its protein is CASSTTSGSSDTQYF.

In this sample, this clone turned up a few times. The chain uses TRBV7-9 and TRBJ2-7, with TRBD2 matching over 8 bases. V lost 1 base to trimming and J lost 5 bases; unmatched junction nucleotides: 13. The germline V gene encodes CDR1 SEHNR and CDR2 FQNEAQ (reference sequence). CDR3 length: 17 amino acids. This chain's CDR3 is CASSLGLGGRIPHEQYF. As DNA, the CDR3 is TGTGCCAGCAGCTTAGGTTTGGGCGGGAGGATACCCCACGAGCAGTACTTC.

The chain links TRBV28 to TRBJ2-5; 14 positions agree with TRBD2. V gave up 7 bases and J gave up 4 bases; unmatched junction bases: 11. The CDR3 is 17 amino acids. Germline V gives CDR1 MDHEN, CDR2 SYDVKM. CDR3 residues: CASTPAGLAGGLETQYF. The CDR3 bases are TGTGCCAGCACCCCCGCTGGACTAGCGGGAGGACTAGAGACCCAGTACTTC.

The genes are TRBV2 and TRBJ1-3; D not resolved. With 4 bases removed from V and 0 bases from J, the gap between germline ends came to 10 bases. The CDR3 contains 15 residues. Germline V gene data show CDR1 as SNHLY and CDR2 as FYNNEI. CDR3 DNA sequence: TGTGCCAGCAGTGTGCGACGGGTCTCTGGAAACACCATATATTTT. This codes for CASSVRRVSGNTIYF. Supplemented by reference TRBV2 and TRBJ1-3, the full variable domain reads EPEVTQTPSHQVTQMGQEVILRCVPISNHLYFYWYRQILGQKVEFLVSFYNNEISEKSEIFDDQFSVERPDGSNFTLKIRSTKLEDSAMYFCASSVRRVSGNTIYFGEGSWLTVV.

Regarding this clone: One end of the junction does not line up with germline, which may come from a read error. The chain recombines TRBV6-5 with TRBJ1-1, with a possible D match to TRBD1 (5 bases). Germline CDR1 reads MNHEY; CDR2 reads SVGAGI. This CDR3 region has 11 residues. The CDR3 protein is CASSEVGGTAW. CDR3 in DNA: TGTGCCAGCAGTGAAGTGGGCGGGACGGCTTGG.

The gene calls are TRBV9 and TRBJ2-7, with 8 bases that match TRBD1. Germline lookup yields CDR1 SGDLS and CDR2 YYNGEE. The CDR3 loop spans 14 amino acids. V dropped 3 bases and J dropped 2; count of bases not matched to a gene: 4. The CDR3 region is CASSAQGATYEQYF. The CDR3 nucleotides are TGTGCCAGCAGCGCTCAGGGGGCTACCTACGAGCAGTACTTC.

This sequence joins TRBV15 and TRBJ2-2; 8 bases are shared with TRBD2. In germline, CDR1 is LNHNV, CDR2 YYDKDF (reference sequence). Germline trimming cut 0 bases from V and 6 bases from J; bases unmatched to any gene: 9. The CDR3 runs to 17 residues. The CDR3 bases are TGTGCCACCAGCAGAGATCGGACAGCGGGAGCCGCCGGGGAGCTGTTTTTT. Its protein product is CATSRDRTAGAAGELFF.

This clone was counted a few times. Here the CDR3 DNA reads TGTGCCAGCAGTTACCGAGGATCCACCTTCGGAGCTTTCTTT. Residues: CASSYRGSTFGAFF. V and J are TRBV6-5 and TRBJ1-1; D unclear. V lost 2 bases and J 10 bases, leaving 17 bases between the germline ends. This CDR3 spans 14 amino acids. Germline assignment: CDR1 MNHEY and CDR2 SVGAGI.

The rearrangement links TRBV9 to TRBJ2-2, with D tentatively TRBD1 (5 bases). V lost 2 bases, J lost 4 bases, and 6 bases lay in between. Germline V CDR1 and CDR2: SGDLS, YYNGEE. This CDR3 region has 13 residues. This CDR3 reads CASSVTGTGELFF. Here the CDR3 DNA reads TGTGCCAGCAGCGTTACAGGCACCGGGGAGCTGTTTTTT.